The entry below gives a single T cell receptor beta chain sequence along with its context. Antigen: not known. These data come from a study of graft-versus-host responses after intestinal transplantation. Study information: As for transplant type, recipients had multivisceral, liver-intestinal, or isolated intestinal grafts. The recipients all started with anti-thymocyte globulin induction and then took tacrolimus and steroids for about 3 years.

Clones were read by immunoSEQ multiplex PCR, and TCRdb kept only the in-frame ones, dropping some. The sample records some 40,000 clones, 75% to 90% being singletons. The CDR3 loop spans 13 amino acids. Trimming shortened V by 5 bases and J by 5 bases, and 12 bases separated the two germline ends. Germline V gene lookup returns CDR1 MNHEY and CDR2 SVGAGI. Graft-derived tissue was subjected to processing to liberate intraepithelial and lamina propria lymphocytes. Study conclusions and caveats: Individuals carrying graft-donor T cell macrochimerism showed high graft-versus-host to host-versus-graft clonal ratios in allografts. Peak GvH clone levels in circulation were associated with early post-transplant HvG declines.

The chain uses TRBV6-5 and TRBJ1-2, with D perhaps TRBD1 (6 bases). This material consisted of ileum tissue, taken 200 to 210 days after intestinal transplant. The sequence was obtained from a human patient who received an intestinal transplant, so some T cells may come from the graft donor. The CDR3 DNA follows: TGTGCCAGCAGTGGCACAGGGAGATATGGCTACACCTTC. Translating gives CASSGTGRYGYTF.